A single sample is the source of the 5 T cell receptor beta chains below, sequenced in a study of technical replicates of blood from a few donors. Some clones are missing from TCRdb's copy, which holds only in-frame ones; the method was immunoSEQ multiplex PCR. This sample yields about 80,000 clones, of which roughly 97% are seen a single time; about 0.19% belongs to the top ten. Sequenced: T cells isolated from PBMCs. All receptors derive from a human donor in good health.

The V gene is TRBV28, the J gene TRBJ2-1, with TRBD2 matching over 9 bases. Per germline, CDR1 MDHEN and CDR2 SYDVKM. The CDR3 has 21 amino acids. The V and J ends lost 8 bases and 5 bases, in that order; junction bases with no gene match: 28. The CDR3 sequence: CASQTNLWGLAGLGANNEQFF. The CDR3 nucleotides read TGTGCCAGCCAAACAAACCTGTGGGGGCTAGCGGGGTTGGGGGCCAACAATGAGCAGTTCTTC.

The chain couples TRBV4-1 to TRBJ2-7; 7 bases are shared with TRBD2. Germline CDR1 MGHRA, CDR2 YSYEKL. Trimming took 4 bases from V and 0 from J; bases not matched to a gene: 6. The CDR3 is 15 amino acids. The CDR3 nucleotides read TGCGCCAGCAGCCCGCGGGAGACAGACTCCTACGAGCAGTACTTC. It translates to CASSPRETDSYEQYF.

The CDR3 sequence is CATSRERGTTYEQYF. The CDR3 DNA is TGTGCCACCAGCAGAGAGCGGGGAACCACCTACGAGCAGTACTTC. The J gene is TRBJ2-7, the V gene TRBV15; maybe TRBD2 (6 bases). V lost 0 bases and J lost 2, with 11 bases in between. Germline V CDR1 and CDR2: LNHNV, YYDKDF (reference sequence). This CDR3 comprises 15 residues. The complete variable domain, with remaining parts taken from reference TRBV15 and TRBJ2-7, reads DAMVIQNPRYQVTQFGKPVTLSCSQTLNHNVMYWYQQKSSQAPKLLFHYYDKDFNNEADTPDNFQSRRPNTSFCFLDIRSPGLGDTAMYLCATSRERGTTYEQYFGPGTRLTVT.

V usage is TRBV28 and J usage is TRBJ2-6, with D uncertain. Germline CDR1 is MDHEN and CDR2 is SYDVKM. This CDR3 is built from 16 residues. V was pared by 1 base and J by 0 bases, with 7 bases between. The CDR3 DNA follows: TGTGCCAGCAGTTTATATTTCAGCTCTGGGGCCAACGTCCTGACTTTC. Its protein product is CASSLYFSSGANVLTF.

V gene TRBV5-1 combines with J gene TRBJ1-1; 7 bases fit TRBD1. Per the germline V gene, CDR1 is SGHRS and CDR2 is YFSETQ. The CDR3 is 16 residues long. V trimming: 2 bases; J trimming: 1 base; junction bases outside the gene matches: 8. CDR3 in amino acids: CASSFLTGPPNTEAFF. The DNA of the CDR3 is TGCGCCAGCAGCTTCCTGACAGGGCCTCCGAACACTGAAGCTTTCTTT.